This entry lists 21 T cell receptor beta chains sequenced from one sample in a study of shared clonotypes between healthy human individuals. The repertoire was sequenced with immunoSEQ multiplex PCR; TCRdb's copy has only in-frame clones and lacks some. The sample yields around 510,000 clones, roughly 95% seen once. The sequenced sample consisted of naive CD4+ T cells sorted from blood. Subset described: CD45RA+ positively selected. These receptors were taken from a woman under 40 in good health.

On this clone itself: The same CDR3 is also encoded by other DNA sequences in this sample. V is TRBV5-1 and J is TRBJ2-5, with a possible D match to TRBD1 (6 bases). V dropped 4 bases and J dropped 2 bases, with 9 bases sitting between them. This CDR3 spans 13 amino acids. CDR1 and CDR2 from the germline V gene are SGHRS and YFSETQ. CDR3 bases: TGCGCCAGCAGCCTAGGGGGACAAGAGACCCAGTACTTC. It codes for CASSLGGQETQYF.

The CDR3, as DNA: TGTGCCAGCAGTGAACTAGCGGTATTGCTTTGTCGGGAGACCCAGTACTTC. Translated, it gives CASSELAVLLCRETQYF. The chain joins TRBV6-1 to TRBJ2-5, with 7 bases that match TRBD2. This CDR3 is 17 amino acids long. The V segment lost 2 bases and the J segment 5 bases; nucleotides outside the gene matches: 14. The germline V gene encodes CDR1 MNHNS and CDR2 SASEGT.

The genes are TRBV7-8 and TRBJ2-6, with a weak D call TRBD1 (6 bases). The CDR3 extends over 16 amino acids. Trimming cost V 4 bases and J 2 bases, with 12 bases left between them. Germline assignment: CDR1 SGHVS and CDR2 FQNEAQ. The CDR3 loop is CASSSYRVPGANVLTF. The CDR3 coding sequence is TGTGCCAGCAGCTCCTACAGGGTCCCTGGGGCCAACGTCCTGACTTTC.

The chain employs TRBV7-2 and TRBJ2-5; D is unclear. In germline, CDR1 is SGHTA, CDR2 FQGNSA. Trimming took 0 bases from V and 11 from J, leaving 10 bases between them. CDR3 size: 12 residues. The CDR3 nucleotides read TGTGCCAGCAGCTTAGCTGGCCTGGAGCAGTACTTC. This codes for CASSLAGLEQYF.

The V gene is TRBV7-3, the J gene TRBJ1-2, with 7 bases that match TRBD1. Germline lookup yields CDR1 SGHTA and CDR2 FQGTGA. The ends lost 3 bases at V and 3 bases at J; junction bases unmatched: 7. The CDR3 spans 15 residues. Written as DNA, the CDR3 is TGTGCCAGCAGCTTCCGGGACAGATTGGACTATGGCTACACCTTC. Protein product: CASSFRDRLDYGYTF. The full variable domain, its missing parts supplied by reference TRBV7-3 and TRBJ1-2, is GAGVSQTPSNKVTEKGKYVELRCDPISGHTALYWYRQSLGQGPEFLIYFQGTGAADDSGLPNDRFFAVRPEGSVSTLKIQRTERGDSAVYLCASSFRDRLDYGYTFGSGTRLTVV.

The rearrangement links TRBV28 to TRBJ1-2; the match to TRBD1 covers 7 bases. The germline V gene has CDR1 MDHEN and CDR2 SYDVKM. The CDR3 sequence is 15 residues long. Germline trimming cut 5 bases from V and 4 bases from J; bases unmatched to any gene: 10. The CDR3: CASSLRGQGLYGYTF. The CDR3 nucleotides are TGTGCCAGCAGTCTTAGGGGGCAGGGGCTCTATGGCTACACCTTC.

The rearrangement uses TRBV6-4 and TRBJ2-1; 12 nucleotides agree with TRBD2. Germline V CDR1 and CDR2: MRHNA, SNTAGT. CDR3 length equals 14 residues. V was pared by 7 bases and J by 9 bases, with 7 bases of the junction left unmatched. The DNA of the CDR3 is TGTGCCAGCAAGGGGACTAGCGGGCACAGTGAGCAGTTCTTC. Its protein is CASKGTSGHSEQFF.

This chain connects TRBV7-3 to TRBJ2-2; D call uncertain. The germline V gene has CDR1 SGHTA and CDR2 FQGTGA. V shed 5 bases and J shed 7 bases, with 14 bases lying between them. The CDR3 is made up of 14 amino acids. The CDR3 is CASSPGPSGGELFF. DNA for the CDR3: TGTGCCAGCAGCCCCGGACCCTCGGGCGGGGAGCTGTTTTTT. The entire variable domain, with the rest obtained from reference TRBV7-3 and TRBJ2-2, is as follows: GAGVSQTPSNKVTEKGKYVELRCDPISGHTALYWYRQSLGQGPEFLIYFQGTGAADDSGLPNDRFFAVRPEGSVSTLKIQRTERGDSAVYLCASSPGPSGGELFFGEGSRLTVL.

The chain links TRBV28 to TRBJ2-7; 8 nucleotides agree with TRBD2. Trimming at V came to 4 bases and at J to 2 bases, leaving 7 bases not matched to a gene. The germline V gene has CDR1 MDHEN and CDR2 SYDVKM. This CDR3 contains 15 residues. The CDR3 here is CASSSRTSKTYEQYF. The DNA for the CDR3 is TGTGCCAGCAGTTCCCGGACTAGCAAGACCTACGAGCAGTACTTC.

J is TRBJ1-1 and V is TRBV7-2; D ambiguous. Germline CDR1 SGHTA, CDR2 FQGNSA. This CDR3 spans 13 amino acids. V was shortened by 1 base and J by 6 bases, with 9 bases between the two germline ends. CDR3 protein: CASSLVHGAEAFF. CDR3 sequence (DNA): TGTGCCAGCAGCTTAGTTCACGGCGCTGAAGCTTTCTTT.

This clone appeared once. V usage is TRBV19 and J usage is TRBJ2-2, with D maybe TRBD2 (6 bases). The CDR3 consists of 16 residues. Germline V gene lookup returns CDR1 LNHDA and CDR2 SQIVND (reference sequence). Trimming removed 3 bases from V and 0 bases from J, with 11 bases in between. The CDR3 DNA reads as TGTGCCAGTAGTATGCGACTAGGGGCGAACACCGGGGAGCTGTTTTTT. It codes for CASSMRLGANTGELFF.

This chain uses TRBV20-1 with TRBJ2-5; D remains ambiguous. Germline V lookup: CDR1 DFQATT, CDR2 SNEGSKA (reference sequence). The CDR3 extends over 10 amino acids. CDR3: CSQRRETQYF. Written as DNA, the CDR3 is TGCAGCCAGCGCCGGGAGACCCAGTACTTC.

The chain couples TRBV5-1 to TRBJ2-3, with 11 bases matching TRBD2. The CDR3 is 15 residues long. V shed 1 base, J shed 4 bases, and the junction held 2 bases outside the gene matches. The germline V gene has CDR1 SGHRS and CDR2 YFSETQ. The CDR3 loop reads CASSLLAGGADTQYF. Here the CDR3 DNA reads TGCGCCAGCAGCTTGTTAGCGGGAGGGGCAGATACGCAGTATTTT.

In DNA, the CDR3 is TGTGCCAGCAGCCGCTGGTCGGACAGCTACAATGAGCAGTTCTTC. It codes for CASSRWSDSYNEQFF. The V gene is TRBV28, the J gene TRBJ2-1; a weak D match, TRBD1 (6 bases). The CDR3 spans 15 residues. Germline CDR1 and CDR2: MDHEN and SYDVKM. V shed 6 bases and J shed 3 bases, with 15 bases lying between them. Full variable domain (missing parts from reference TRBV28 and TRBJ2-1): DVKVTQSSRYLVKRTGEKVFLECVQDMDHENMFWYRQDPGLGLRLIYFSYDVKMKEKGDIPEGYSVSREKKERFSLILESASTNQTSMYLCASSRWSDSYNEQFFGPGTRLTVL.

The CDR3 sequence is CASSFPSGVDHEQYF. The CDR3 region has the DNA TGTGCCAGCAGTTTTCCCTCAGGGGTAGACCACGAGCAGTACTTC. The chain couples TRBV28 to TRBJ2-7; weak D call: TRBD1 (6 bases). The CDR3 covers 15 residues. V shed 3 bases and J shed 5 bases, with 17 bases lying between them. Germline values: CDR1 MDHEN, CDR2 SYDVKM.

The chain uses TRBV6-5 and TRBJ2-5; D is unresolved. CDR3 length equals 14 residues. The V end lost 2 bases, the J end lost 7 bases, and 14 bases lay between the germline ends. Germline V lookup: CDR1 MNHEY, CDR2 SVGAGI. CDR3 DNA sequence: TGTGCCAGCAGTTACGGCCCGGGCTCGGGGACCCAGTACTTC. Translation gives CASSYGPGSGTQYF.

V gene TRBV6-5 combines with J gene TRBJ2-1; TRBD2 agrees at 13 bases. The germline gives CDR1 MNHEY, CDR2 SVGAGI. The CDR3 sequence is 14 residues long. After removal of 4 bases from V and 8 bases from J, the junction contained 2 bases not matched to a gene. CDR3 amino acids: CASSWTSGSYEQFF. The CDR3 nucleotides read TGTGCCAGCAGTTGGACTAGCGGGAGTTATGAGCAGTTCTTC.

J is TRBJ1-4 and V is TRBV9, with a possible D match to TRBD1 (5 bases). Per germline, CDR1 SGDLS and CDR2 YYNGEE. The CDR3 length is 15 residues. With 4 bases removed from V and 8 bases from J, the gap between germline ends came to 18 bases. CDR3 loop: CASSTHGQGEEKLFF. The CDR3 bases are TGTGCCAGCAGCACGCATGGGCAGGGAGAAGAAAAACTGTTTTTT.

The V gene is TRBV28, the J gene TRBJ2-7; 7 bases fit TRBD2. CDR3 length: 15 residues. Germline-derived CDR1 and CDR2 are MDHEN and SYDVKM. The ends lost 5 bases at V and 3 bases at J; junction bases unmatched: 10. The CDR3 region has the DNA TGTGCCAGCAGTACCCAGCGGGAAGCGCTCTACGAGCAGTACTTC. Protein sequence: CASSTQREALYEQYF. The full variable domain, completed using reference TRBV28 and TRBJ2-7, is DVKVTQSSRYLVKRTGEKVFLECVQDMDHENMFWYRQDPGLGLRLIYFSYDVKMKEKGDIPEGYSVSREKKERFSLILESASTNQTSMYLCASSTQREALYEQYFGPGTRLTVT.

The CDR3 coding sequence is TGCGCCAGCAGCTTTAGCGGGAGGAACCAAGAGACCCAGTACTTC. This translates into CASSFSGRNQETQYF. The rearrangement joins TRBV5-1 to TRBJ2-5; TRBD2 agrees at 10 bases. This CDR3 spans 15 amino acids. Germline lookup yields CDR1 SGHRS and CDR2 YFSETQ. Trimming took 2 bases from V and 0 from J; bases not matched to a gene: 1.

This clone has only a few counts. This sequence joins TRBV15 and TRBJ1-2; 10 nucleotides match TRBD1. There are 14 residues in the CDR3. The germline CDR1 and CDR2 sequences are LNHNV and YYDKDF (reference sequence). V lost 4 bases to trimming and J lost 8 bases; unmatched junction nucleotides: 7. Here the CDR3 DNA reads TGTGCCACCAGCAACACCGGGACAGGGGAAGGCTACACCTTC. Its translation: CATSNTGTGEGYTF. The entire variable domain, with the rest obtained from reference TRBV15 and TRBJ1-2, is as follows: DAMVIQNPRYQVTQFGKPVTLSCSQTLNHNVMYWYQQKSSQAPKLLFHYYDKDFNNEADTPDNFQSRRPNTSFCFLDIRSPGLGDTAMYLCATSNTGTGEGYTFGSGTRLTVV.